These 11 T cell receptor beta chains were sequenced from one sample in a study of cytomegalovirus exposure and HLA in healthy donors. PCR involved 60 Vbeta and 13 Jbeta primers. Generated by immunoSEQ multiplex PCR, the TCRdb table keeps only in-frame clones and is missing some. The top ten clones hold 1.6% of a sample with about 190,000 clones, almost 80% of them seen once. Input material: PBMCs. The receptors stem from a woman between 18 and 29 years old in good health and CMV-seronegative.

The chain carries TRBV7-8 and TRBJ1-5; D is ambiguous. Germline CDR1 and CDR2: SGHVS and FQNEAQ. V was cut by 5 bases and J by 5 bases, with 19 bases left in between. This CDR3 comprises 16 residues. The CDR3 sequence: CASSLTRLGRDQPQHF. The DNA of the CDR3 is TGTGCCAGCAGCCTCACGAGGTTAGGGAGGGATCAGCCCCAGCATTTT. The full variable domain, in which reference TRBV7-8 and TRBJ1-5 provide the parts outside the CDR3, is GAGVSQSPRYKVAKRGQDVALRCDPISGHVSLFWYQQALGQGPEFLTYFQNEAQLDKSGLPSDRFFAERPEGSVSTLKIQRTQQEDSAVYLCASSLTRLGRDQPQHFGDGTRLSIL.

The rearrangement links TRBV19 to TRBJ1-5, with D possibly matching TRBD1 (5 bases). Germline lookup yields CDR1 LNHDA and CDR2 SQIVND (reference sequence). CDR3 length equals 13 residues. Trimming shortened V by 8 bases and J by 5 bases, and 13 bases separated the two germline ends. In DNA form, the CDR3 reads TGTGCCAGTGCTGGGACTACGGATCAGCCCCAGCATTTT. Amino acid sequence: CASAGTTDQPQHF.

CDR3 sequence (DNA): TGTGCCAGCCTTCCAGGGTCCGGAAACACCATATATTTT. The encoded protein is CASLPGSGNTIYF. The genes are TRBV28 and TRBJ1-3, with D maybe TRBD1 (5 bases). The germline V and J ends were trimmed by 8 bases and 4 bases, with 12 bases remaining between them. The CDR3 covers 13 residues. In germline, CDR1 is MDHEN, CDR2 SYDVKM.

The chain couples TRBV2 to TRBJ1-2; 8 bases agree with TRBD1. Unmatched junction bases numbered 8, after V lost 6 bases and J lost 8 bases. Germline CDR1 reads SNHLY; CDR2 reads FYNNEI. CDR3 length equals 13 residues. The CDR3 DNA reads as TGTGCCAGCAGACCGGGACAGGCATACGGCTACACCTTC. As protein: CASRPGQAYGYTF.

The chain couples TRBV2 to TRBJ2-3, with 7 bases identical to TRBD1. The length of the CDR3 is 15 residues. The V gene end was trimmed by 4 bases and the J gene end by 2 bases; junction bases not matched to a gene: 6. Germline V lookup: CDR1 SNHLY, CDR2 FYNNEI. CDR3 in amino acids: CASSGQGPATDTQYF. Written as DNA, the CDR3 is TGTGCCAGCAGTGGACAGGGCCCCGCCACAGATACGCAGTATTTT.

This chain uses TRBV7-9 with TRBJ1-4; the match to TRBD1 covers 7 bases. This CDR3 region has 16 residues. V lost 4 bases and J lost 8; bases outside the gene matches: 13. Germline V gene data show CDR1 as SEHNR and CDR2 as FQNEAQ (reference sequence). The CDR3: CASSSLLDRVFEKLFF. The CDR3 DNA reads as TGTGCCAGCAGCTCCCTATTAGACAGGGTATTCGAAAAACTGTTTTTT.

This clone was observed once. This chain uses TRBV19 with TRBJ2-1, with D possibly being TRBD2 (7 bases). The germline CDR1 and CDR2 sequences are LNHDA and SQIVND (reference sequence). V was pared by 6 bases and J by 7 bases, with 16 bases between. The CDR3 loop spans 14 amino acids. In DNA, the CDR3 is TGTGCCAGTAGCGAAGGAGGGGGGGGTAATGAGCAGTTCTTC. Translated: CASSEGGGGNEQFF.

V and J are TRBV19 and TRBJ1-2; tentative D call: TRBD1 (6 bases). V lost 7 bases and J lost 6, with 18 bases in between. Per germline, CDR1 LNHDA and CDR2 SQIVND (reference sequence). The CDR3 consists of 14 residues. This chain's CDR3 is CASKITGLGDGYTF. As DNA, the CDR3 is TGTGCCAGTAAAATCACAGGGCTTGGTGATGGCTACACCTTC.

This sequence joins TRBV5-4 and TRBJ1-2; D might be TRBD1 (6 bases). The germline CDR1 and CDR2 sequences are SGHNT and YYREEE (reference sequence). CDR3 size: 12 residues. The V end was cut by 4 bases, the J end by 7 bases, with 11 bases between. The CDR3 region is CASSDTGSGYTF. CDR3 DNA: TGTGCCAGCAGCGACACAGGGTCTGGCTACACCTTC.

This clone was counted only a few times. The chain couples TRBV7-9 to TRBJ2-2; perhaps TRBD1 as D (6 bases). Germline V gives CDR1 SEHNR, CDR2 FQNEAQ (reference sequence). The germline V and J ends were trimmed by 5 bases and 1 base, with 11 bases remaining between them. The CDR3 runs to 15 residues. Here the CDR3 DNA reads TGTGCCAGCAGCCCTACAGGGCGGAACACCGGGGAGCTGTTTTTT. Residues: CASSPTGRNTGELFF.

The chain carries TRBV19 and TRBJ2-4; no reliable D call. Germline CDR1 reads LNHDA; CDR2 reads SQIVND (reference sequence). This CDR3 has 14 amino acids. With 7 bases removed from V and 2 bases from J, the gap between germline ends came to 12 bases. CDR3 protein: CASTAEPSKNIQYF. In DNA form, the CDR3 reads TGTGCCAGTACGGCGGAACCTTCCAAAAACATTCAGTACTTC.